These T cell receptor beta chains were read from a single sample in a study of blood T cell repertoires in COVID-19. Method: immunoSEQ multiplex PCR; TCRdb's copy keeps in-frame clones and lacks some. The table lists about 210,000 clones, around 84% of them singletons, with roughly 3% in the top ten. The sequenced sample consisted of peripheral blood. The origin of the receptors is a man between 60 and 75 years old with acute or convalescent COVID-19. CDR3s include the opening cysteine and the closing phenylalanine or tryptophan. Each record gives: CDR3 DNA, CDR3 protein, clone size, V gene, J gene, D gene. The D gene is left open where the match is weak. Expanded clones get a size class; other rows say once, few or many, or leave the size out.

cdr3_nt: TGTGCCAGCAGCTTACCGAATGGGGGACTGAATTCACCCCTCCACTTT
cdr3_aa: CASSLPNGGLNSPLHF
clone_size: once
v_call: TRBV28
j_call: TRBJ1-6
d_call: -

cdr3_nt: TGTGCCAGCAGGGGGACACCCAGACTCAATCAGCCCCAGCATTTT
cdr3_aa: CASRGTPRLNQPQHF
clone_size: -
v_call: TRBV27
j_call: TRBJ1-5
d_call: -

cdr3_nt: TGTGCCAGCAGCTTAGAGGGTTGGACTAGGGCCGGGGAGCTGTTTTTT
cdr3_aa: CASSLEGWTRAGELFF
clone_size: -
v_call: TRBV7-6
j_call: TRBJ2-2
d_call: TRBD2

cdr3_nt: TGTGCCAGCAGCGATAGCGGTAGCTCCTACAATGAGCAGTTCTTC
cdr3_aa: CASSDSGSSYNEQFF
clone_size: -
v_call: TRBV3-1/TRBV3-2
j_call: TRBJ2-1
d_call: -

cdr3_nt: TGTGCCAGCAGCCCCCGAGGCATAGCGGGGGGCTCCCGGGATACGCAGTATTTT
cdr3_aa: CASSPRGIAGGSRDTQYF
clone_size: few
v_call: TRBV7-2
j_call: TRBJ2-3
d_call: TRBD2

cdr3_nt: TGTGCCAGCAGTACCGAGGGGGTCGGCAATCAGCCCCAGCATTTT
cdr3_aa: CASSTEGVGNQPQHF
clone_size: -
v_call: TRBV27
j_call: TRBJ1-5
d_call: -

cdr3_nt: TGCGCCAGCAGCCCACAGGGGGCCAAAAACATTCAGTACTTC
cdr3_aa: CASSPQGAKNIQYF
clone_size: -
v_call: TRBV4-3
j_call: TRBJ2-4
d_call: TRBD1

cdr3_nt: TGTGCCAGCAGCTCGGCCGGACAGGACTCCTACGAGCAGTACTTC
cdr3_aa: CASSSAGQDSYEQYF
clone_size: -
v_call: TRBV7-2
j_call: TRBJ2-7
d_call: TRBD1

cdr3_nt: TGTGCCAGCAGCCAGACCAGGGGGGAGCAGTTCTTC
cdr3_aa: CASSQTRGEQFF
clone_size: -
v_call: TRBV5-4
j_call: TRBJ2-1
d_call: TRBD1

cdr3_nt: TGTGCCAGCTCACTGGACAGTCTGAACACTGAAGCTTTCTTT
cdr3_aa: CASSLDSLNTEAFF
clone_size: -
v_call: TRBV18
j_call: TRBJ1-1
d_call: -

cdr3_nt: TGCGCCAGCAGCTCCCGACTCGGGGGGGCATATGAGCAGTTCTTC
cdr3_aa: CASSSRLGGAYEQFF
clone_size: -
v_call: TRBV5-1
j_call: TRBJ2-1
d_call: TRBD2

cdr3_nt: TGTGCCACAACCGGGACACATTCCTACGAGCAGTACTTC
cdr3_aa: CATTGTHSYEQYF
clone_size: -
v_call: TRBV10-3
j_call: TRBJ2-7
d_call: -

cdr3_nt: TGTGCCAGCAGCTTAGTAGGTAGCGGAAACACCGGGGAGCTGTTTTTT
cdr3_aa: CASSLVGSGNTGELFF
clone_size: few
v_call: TRBV7-3
j_call: TRBJ2-2
d_call: -

cdr3_nt: TGTGCCAGCAGTTTCCTCCTCCTACTCGGACAGGGGAATCAAGAGACCCAGTACTTC
cdr3_aa: CASSFLLLLGQGNQETQYF
clone_size: -
v_call: TRBV28
j_call: TRBJ2-5
d_call: TRBD1

cdr3_nt: TGTGCCAGCAGTTATGCCGAACGGTCCTACGAGCAGTACTTC
cdr3_aa: CASSYAERSYEQYF
clone_size: -
v_call: TRBV2
j_call: TRBJ2-7
d_call: -

cdr3_nt: TGTGCCAGCAGCACCCCCGGGACAGGGGGGTCTGAAGCTTTCTTT
cdr3_aa: CASSTPGTGGSEAFF
clone_size: -
v_call: TRBV6-5
j_call: TRBJ1-1
d_call: TRBD1

cdr3_nt: TGTGCCAGCAGCTTAACTCCGGGACTAGCGGTGAGAGATACGCAGTATTTT
cdr3_aa: CASSLTPGLAVRDTQYF
clone_size: -
v_call: TRBV7-3
j_call: TRBJ2-3
d_call: TRBD2

cdr3_nt: TGTGCCAGCAGTTATGGGGGACAACGGGGAAACACCATATATTTT
cdr3_aa: CASSYGGQRGNTIYF
clone_size: -
v_call: TRBV6-5
j_call: TRBJ1-3
d_call: -

cdr3_nt: TGTGCCAGCAGCTACCCCGGGACAGGGAGGGGTGAGCAGTTCTTC
cdr3_aa: CASSYPGTGRGEQFF
clone_size: -
v_call: TRBV25-1
j_call: TRBJ2-1
d_call: TRBD1

cdr3_nt: TGTGCCAGCAGCTTGGTCAGGGGTAATTCACCCCTCCACTTT
cdr3_aa: CASSLVRGNSPLHF
clone_size: -
v_call: TRBV5-6
j_call: TRBJ1-6
d_call: -

cdr3_nt: TGTGCCAGCAGTAATGCTAACAACTATGGCTACACCTTC
cdr3_aa: CASSNANNYGYTF
clone_size: -
v_call: TRBV28
j_call: TRBJ1-2
d_call: -

cdr3_nt: TGTGCCAGCAGCCCGGACAGGGGCAATGGAAACACCATATATTTT
cdr3_aa: CASSPDRGNGNTIYF
clone_size: -
v_call: TRBV7-3
j_call: TRBJ1-3
d_call: TRBD1

cdr3_nt: TGTGCCAGCAGCCCTCCGGGACAGGGGATTTCACCCCTCCACTTT
cdr3_aa: CASSPPGQGISPLHF
clone_size: -
v_call: TRBV7-9
j_call: TRBJ1-6
d_call: TRBD1

cdr3_nt: TGCGCCAGCAGCTTGGATCAGTTGAACACTGAAGCTTTCTTT
cdr3_aa: CASSLDQLNTEAFF
clone_size: -
v_call: TRBV5-1
j_call: TRBJ1-1
d_call: -

cdr3_nt: TGTGCCAGCAGCTTAGGCGGAGGCGCCACTTTCACAGATACGCAGTATTTT
cdr3_aa: CASSLGGGATFTDTQYF
clone_size: once
v_call: TRBV7-6
j_call: TRBJ2-3
d_call: -

cdr3_nt: TGTGCCAGCTCACCTTATAGCGGGAGCGGGGAAGAGACCCAGTACTTC
cdr3_aa: CASSPYSGSGEETQYF
clone_size: -
v_call: TRBV18
j_call: TRBJ2-5
d_call: TRBD2

cdr3_nt: TGTGCCAGCAGATTCACGGGGGGGCCAGGGGAGACCCAGTACTTC
cdr3_aa: CASRFTGGPGETQYF
clone_size: -
v_call: TRBV6-5
j_call: TRBJ2-5
d_call: TRBD2

cdr3_nt: TGTGCCAGCAGCTCCCTGACAGTCGCTGGAAACACCATATATTTT
cdr3_aa: CASSSLTVAGNTIYF
clone_size: -
v_call: TRBV9
j_call: TRBJ1-3
d_call: -

cdr3_nt: TGCGCCAGCAGCTTAGGTAGCGGGGTGGAGACCCAGTACTTC
cdr3_aa: CASSLGSGVETQYF
clone_size: -
v_call: TRBV5-1
j_call: TRBJ2-5
d_call: TRBD2

cdr3_nt: TGTGCCAGCAGCTTGGGGCATTGGGGCACTAATGAAAAACTGTTTTTT
cdr3_aa: CASSLGHWGTNEKLFF
clone_size: -
v_call: TRBV5-5
j_call: TRBJ1-4
d_call: -

cdr3_nt: TGTGCCAGTAGTTTCAGGTCCGGGACAAACTATGGCTACACCTTC
cdr3_aa: CASSFRSGTNYGYTF
clone_size: -
v_call: TRBV19
j_call: TRBJ1-2
d_call: -

cdr3_nt: TGTGCCCCCCCCGGGGGGCGTAATGAGCAGTTCTTC
cdr3_aa: CAPPGGRNEQFF
clone_size: -
v_call: TRBV27
j_call: TRBJ2-1
d_call: -

cdr3_nt: TGCAGCCTCGAGACGGGGTACGAGCAGTACTTC
cdr3_aa: CSLETGYEQYF
clone_size: -
v_call: TRBV20-1
j_call: TRBJ2-7
d_call: -

cdr3_nt: TGTGCCAGCCGTTCGGGACAGGGTGTGGGTATAAACACCGGGGAGCTGTTTTTT
cdr3_aa: CASRSGQGVGINTGELFF
clone_size: -
v_call: TRBV10-3
j_call: TRBJ2-2
d_call: TRBD1

cdr3_nt: TGTGCCAGCAGCTTAGAGGTCGGTCACGAGCAGTACTTC
cdr3_aa: CASSLEVGHEQYF
clone_size: -
v_call: TRBV5-4
j_call: TRBJ2-7
d_call: -

cdr3_nt: TGTGCCAGCAGTTTCTCGGGGGGAGGTGAAGCTTTCTTT
cdr3_aa: CASSFSGGGEAFF
clone_size: -
v_call: TRBV12-3/TRBV12-4
j_call: TRBJ1-1
d_call: -

cdr3_nt: TGTGCCAGCAGCCTCCGTACAGGGGTAGTGGAGACCCAGTACTTC
cdr3_aa: CASSLRTGVVETQYF
clone_size: -
v_call: TRBV7-9
j_call: TRBJ2-5
d_call: TRBD1

cdr3_nt: TGTGCCAGTCGACAGGGTCTTGGCAATCAGCCCCAGCATTTT
cdr3_aa: CASRQGLGNQPQHF
clone_size: few
v_call: TRBV28
j_call: TRBJ1-5
d_call: TRBD1

cdr3_nt: TGTGCCAGCAGCCAAGCCAGGGCGGGAACCGGGGAGCTGTTTTTT
cdr3_aa: CASSQARAGTGELFF
clone_size: -
v_call: TRBV3-1/TRBV3-2
j_call: TRBJ2-2
d_call: -

cdr3_nt: TGTGCCAGCTCACCCCGGAACCCGGGCTCTGGGGCCAACGTCCTGACTTTC
cdr3_aa: CASSPRNPGSGANVLTF
clone_size: -
v_call: TRBV18
j_call: TRBJ2-6
d_call: -

cdr3_nt: TGTGCCAGCAGCCCGAGAGGGACTGGAAACACCATATATTTT
cdr3_aa: CASSPRGTGNTIYF
clone_size: once
v_call: TRBV9
j_call: TRBJ1-3
d_call: -

cdr3_nt: TGTGCCAGCAGTCTCTCCATGGGGGGGTTTGGTTCACCCCTCCACTTT
cdr3_aa: CASSLSMGGFGSPLHF
clone_size: -
v_call: TRBV2
j_call: TRBJ1-6
d_call: -

cdr3_nt: TGTGCCAGCAGCTCTCGGGACAGGGACGAGACCCAGTACTTC
cdr3_aa: CASSSRDRDETQYF
clone_size: -
v_call: TRBV5-6
j_call: TRBJ2-5
d_call: TRBD1

cdr3_nt: TGTGCCAGCAGCTTGCTAGCGGGGGGATACAATGAGCAGTTCTTC
cdr3_aa: CASSLLAGGYNEQFF
clone_size: few
v_call: TRBV5-6
j_call: TRBJ2-1
d_call: TRBD2

cdr3_nt: TGTGCCAGTAGCGCGGGCAATCAGCCCCAGCATTTT
cdr3_aa: CASSAGNQPQHF
clone_size: -
v_call: TRBV19
j_call: TRBJ1-5
d_call: -

cdr3_nt: TGTGCCAGTAGTATTCGGCAGGGTCGGTCCTACAATGAGCAGTTCTTC
cdr3_aa: CASSIRQGRSYNEQFF
clone_size: -
v_call: TRBV19
j_call: TRBJ2-1
d_call: -

cdr3_nt: TGTGCCAGCAGCCCCCATCAGCGCGCCTACGAGCAGTACTTC
cdr3_aa: CASSPHQRAYEQYF
clone_size: -
v_call: TRBV9
j_call: TRBJ2-7
d_call: -

cdr3_nt: TGTGCCAGTAGTATTCGGCGGGGGACTAACTATGGCTACACCTTC
cdr3_aa: CASSIRRGTNYGYTF
clone_size: -
v_call: TRBV19
j_call: TRBJ1-2
d_call: -